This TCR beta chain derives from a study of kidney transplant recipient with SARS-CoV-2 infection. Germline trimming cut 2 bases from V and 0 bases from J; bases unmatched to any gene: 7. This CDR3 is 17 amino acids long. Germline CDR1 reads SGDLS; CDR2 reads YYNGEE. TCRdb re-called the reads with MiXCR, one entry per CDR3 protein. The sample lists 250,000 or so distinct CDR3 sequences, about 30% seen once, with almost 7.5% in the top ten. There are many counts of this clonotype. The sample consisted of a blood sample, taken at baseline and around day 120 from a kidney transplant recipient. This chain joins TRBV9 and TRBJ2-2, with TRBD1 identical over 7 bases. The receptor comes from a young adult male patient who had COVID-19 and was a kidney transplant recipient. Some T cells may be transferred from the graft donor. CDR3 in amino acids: CASSVPRDSANTGELFF. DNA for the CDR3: TGTGCCAGCAGCGTTCCCAGGGACAGTGCGAACACCGGGGAGCTGTTTTTT.